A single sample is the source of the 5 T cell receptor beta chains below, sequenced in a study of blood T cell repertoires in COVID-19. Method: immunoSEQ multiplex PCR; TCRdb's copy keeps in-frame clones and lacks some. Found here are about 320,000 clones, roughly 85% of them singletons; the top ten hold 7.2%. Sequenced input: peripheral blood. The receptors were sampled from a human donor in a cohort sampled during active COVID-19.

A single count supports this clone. CDR3 in amino acids: CACLLGQGDTGELFF. In DNA form, the CDR3 reads TGTGCCTGTCTCCTGGGACAGGGGGATACCGGGGAGCTGTTTTTT. V and J are TRBV30 and TRBJ2-2; the match to TRBD1 covers 11 bases. CDR3 size: 15 residues. The germline V gene has CDR1 GTSNPN and CDR2 SVGIG (reference sequence). With 6 bases clipped from V and 5 bases from J, the junction kept 8 bases outside the gene matches.

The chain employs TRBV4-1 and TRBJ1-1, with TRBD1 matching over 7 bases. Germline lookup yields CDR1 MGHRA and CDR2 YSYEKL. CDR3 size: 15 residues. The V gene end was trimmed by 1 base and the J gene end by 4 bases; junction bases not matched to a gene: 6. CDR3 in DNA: TGCGCCAGCAGCCAAGGCAGAAACAGGGGCACTGAAGCTTTCTTT. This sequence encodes CASSQGRNRGTEAFF.

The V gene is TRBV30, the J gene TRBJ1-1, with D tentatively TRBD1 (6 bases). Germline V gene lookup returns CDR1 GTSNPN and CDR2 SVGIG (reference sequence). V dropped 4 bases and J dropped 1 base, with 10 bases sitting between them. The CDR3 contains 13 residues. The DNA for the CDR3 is TGTGCCTGGACCACAGGGAGGAACACTGAAGCTTTCTTT. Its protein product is CAWTTGRNTEAFF.

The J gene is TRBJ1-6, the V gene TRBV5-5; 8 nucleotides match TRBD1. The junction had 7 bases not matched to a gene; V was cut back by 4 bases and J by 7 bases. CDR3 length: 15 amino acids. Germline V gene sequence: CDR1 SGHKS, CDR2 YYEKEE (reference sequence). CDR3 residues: CASSTGQGPNSPLHF. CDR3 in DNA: TGTGCCAGCAGCACCGGACAGGGCCCAAATTCACCCCTCCACTTT.

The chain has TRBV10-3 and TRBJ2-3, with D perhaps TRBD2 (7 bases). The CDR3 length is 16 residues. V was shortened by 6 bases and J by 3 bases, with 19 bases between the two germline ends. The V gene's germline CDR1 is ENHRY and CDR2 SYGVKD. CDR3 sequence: CAIRGRGGMGTDTQYF. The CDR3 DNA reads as TGTGCCATCAGGGGGAGGGGGGGTATGGGAACAGATACGCAGTATTTT.